The T cell receptor (beta chain) described here comes from a study of breast tumors, draining lymph nodes, adjacent tissues. On this clonotype itself: Its antigen is not known. Compared with germline, one end of the junction differs, possibly owing to a read error.

Breast cancer patients provided tissue from their axillary draining lymph nodes. CDR3 length: 12 residues. General study results and limits: Luminal-like breast cancer showed significantly higher tumor–nontumor repertoire similarity than basal-like.

TCRdb used MiXCR to reprocess the multiplex PCR reads, holding one entry per CDR3 protein. Of some 250,000 distinct CDR3 sequences listed, 30% to 35% were seen once; the top ten hold approximately 3.3%. The TCR sequence derives from a female donor with breast cancer. Some clones in this sample may be carry-over from other donors' samples. The sequenced material came from axillary lymph node tissue. V is TRBV12-3 or TRBV12-4 and J is TRBJ1-1; D gene ambiguous. Here the CDR3 reads CASSQLNSEAFF. DNA of the CDR3: TGTGCCAGCAGCCAGCTGAACAGTGAAGCTTTCTTT.